The subject of this entry is one T cell receptor (beta chain). The data are from a study of blood T cell repertoires in COVID-19. Enrolled during active infection, Seattle patients were then followed longitudinally. Original processing methods: Amplification of reference gene primers was used by the study to estimate nucleated cell counts. TCRdb keeps only in-frame clones here, not all; method: immunoSEQ multiplex PCR. The V and J calls and the clone size are those of that table, but D and trimming were determined from the DNA. The top ten hold 9.5% to 13% of the sample, which has 250,000 to 300,000 clones, roughly 88% seen once. This CDR3 has 16 amino acids. Trimming cost V 0 bases and J 8 bases, with 19 bases left between them. Per germline, CDR1 KGHSH and CDR2 LQKENI.

The clonotype was recovered from a woman in her sixties or seventies with COVID-19, enrolled during active disease. The sample taken for sequencing was peripheral blood. V is TRBV18 and J is TRBJ1-2; D is undetermined. This chain's CDR3 is CASSPPSLGSGGGYTF. CDR3 nucleotides: TGTGCCAGCTCACCACCTTCTCTAGGGAGCGGAGGGGGCTACACCTTC.